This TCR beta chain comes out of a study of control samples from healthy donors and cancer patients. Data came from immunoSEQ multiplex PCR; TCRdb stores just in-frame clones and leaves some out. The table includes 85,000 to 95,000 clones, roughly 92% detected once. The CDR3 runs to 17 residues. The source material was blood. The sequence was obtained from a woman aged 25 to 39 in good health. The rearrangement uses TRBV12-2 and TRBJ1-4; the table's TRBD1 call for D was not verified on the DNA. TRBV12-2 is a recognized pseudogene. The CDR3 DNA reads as TGTGCAAGTCGCCCATGGGACAGGGAAGCAACTAATGAAAAACTGTTTTTT. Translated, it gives CASRPWDREATNEKLFF.